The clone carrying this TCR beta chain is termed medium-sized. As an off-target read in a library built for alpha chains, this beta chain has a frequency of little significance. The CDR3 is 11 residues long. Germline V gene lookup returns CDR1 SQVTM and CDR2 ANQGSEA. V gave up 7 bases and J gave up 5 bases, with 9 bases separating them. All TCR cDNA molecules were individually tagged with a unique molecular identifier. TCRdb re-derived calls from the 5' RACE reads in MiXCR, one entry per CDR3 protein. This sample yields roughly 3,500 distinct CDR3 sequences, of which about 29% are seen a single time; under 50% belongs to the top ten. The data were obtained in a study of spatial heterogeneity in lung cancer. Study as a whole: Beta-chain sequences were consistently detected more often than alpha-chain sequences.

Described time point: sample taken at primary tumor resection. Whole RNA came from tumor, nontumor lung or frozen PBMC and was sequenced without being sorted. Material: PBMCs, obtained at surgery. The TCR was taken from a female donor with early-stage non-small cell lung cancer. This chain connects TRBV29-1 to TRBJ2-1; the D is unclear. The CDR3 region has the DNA TGCAGCGCCGCCCCCCACAATGAGCAGTTCTTC. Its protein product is CSAAPHNEQFF.